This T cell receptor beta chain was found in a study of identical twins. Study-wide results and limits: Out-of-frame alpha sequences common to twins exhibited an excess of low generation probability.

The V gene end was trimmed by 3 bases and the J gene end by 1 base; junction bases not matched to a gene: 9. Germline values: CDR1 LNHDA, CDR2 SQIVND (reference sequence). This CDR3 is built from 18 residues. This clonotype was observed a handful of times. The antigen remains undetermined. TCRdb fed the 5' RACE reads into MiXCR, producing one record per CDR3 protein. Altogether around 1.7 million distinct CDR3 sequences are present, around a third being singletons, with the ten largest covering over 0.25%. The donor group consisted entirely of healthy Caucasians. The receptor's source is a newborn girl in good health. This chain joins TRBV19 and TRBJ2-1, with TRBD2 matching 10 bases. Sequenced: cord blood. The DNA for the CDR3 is TGTGCCAGTAGTATCTCCCTAGCAGCGGGAGGGTCCTACAATGAGCAGTTCTTC. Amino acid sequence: CASSISLAAGGSYNEQFF.